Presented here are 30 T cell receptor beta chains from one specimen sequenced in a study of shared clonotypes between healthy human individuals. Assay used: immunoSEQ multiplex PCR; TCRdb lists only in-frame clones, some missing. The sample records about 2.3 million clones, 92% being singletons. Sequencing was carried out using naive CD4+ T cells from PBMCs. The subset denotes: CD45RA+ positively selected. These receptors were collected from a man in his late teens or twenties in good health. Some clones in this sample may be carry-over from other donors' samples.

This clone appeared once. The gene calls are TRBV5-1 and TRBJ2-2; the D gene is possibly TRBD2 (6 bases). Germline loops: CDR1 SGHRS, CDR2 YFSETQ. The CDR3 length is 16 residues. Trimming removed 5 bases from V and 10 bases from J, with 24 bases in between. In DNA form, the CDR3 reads TGCGCCAGCAGGAGCTTTACGAGCGGGTCTGTGATGGAGCTGTTTTTT. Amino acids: CASRSFTSGSVMELFF.

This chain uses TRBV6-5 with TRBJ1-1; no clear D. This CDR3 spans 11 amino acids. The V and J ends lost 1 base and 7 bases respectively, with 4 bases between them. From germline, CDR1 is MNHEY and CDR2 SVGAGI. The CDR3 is CASSYWNEAFF. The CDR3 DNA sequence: TGTGCCAGCAGTTACTGGAATGAAGCTTTCTTT.

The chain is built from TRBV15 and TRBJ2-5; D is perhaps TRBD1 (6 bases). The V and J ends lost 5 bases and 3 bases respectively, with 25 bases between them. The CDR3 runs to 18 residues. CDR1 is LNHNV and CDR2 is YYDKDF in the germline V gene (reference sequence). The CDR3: CATSQKGGGSVVKETQYF. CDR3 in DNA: TGTGCCACCAGCCAAAAGGGTGGGGGCAGCGTAGTTAAAGAGACCCAGTACTTC.

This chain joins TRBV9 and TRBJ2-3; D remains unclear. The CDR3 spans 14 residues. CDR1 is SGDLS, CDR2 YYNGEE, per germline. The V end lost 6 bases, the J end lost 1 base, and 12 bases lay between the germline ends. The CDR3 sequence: CASNSAAGTDTQYF. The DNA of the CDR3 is TGTGCCAGCAATTCTGCGGCAGGCACAGATACGCAGTATTTT.

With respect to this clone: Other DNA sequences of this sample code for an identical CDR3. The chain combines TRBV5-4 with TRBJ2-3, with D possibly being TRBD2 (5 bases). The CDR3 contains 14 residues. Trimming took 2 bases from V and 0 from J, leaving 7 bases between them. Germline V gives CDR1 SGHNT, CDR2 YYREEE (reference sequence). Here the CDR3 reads CASSFRGSTDTQYF. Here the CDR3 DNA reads TGTGCCAGCAGCTTCCGGGGAAGCACAGATACGCAGTATTTT.

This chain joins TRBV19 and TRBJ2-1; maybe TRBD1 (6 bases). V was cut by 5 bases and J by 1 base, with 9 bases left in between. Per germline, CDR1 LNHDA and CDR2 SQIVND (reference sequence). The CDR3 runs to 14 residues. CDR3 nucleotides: TGTGCCAGTAGTCGAGGGGGTTCCTACAATGAGCAGTTCTTC. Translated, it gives CASSRGGSYNEQFF. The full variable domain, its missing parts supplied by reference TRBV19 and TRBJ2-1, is DGGITQSPKYLFRKEGQNVTLSCEQNLNHDAMYWYRQDPGQGLRLIYYSQIVNDFQKGDIAEGYSVSREKKESFPLTVTSAQKNPTAFYLCASSRGGSYNEQFFGPGTRLTVL.

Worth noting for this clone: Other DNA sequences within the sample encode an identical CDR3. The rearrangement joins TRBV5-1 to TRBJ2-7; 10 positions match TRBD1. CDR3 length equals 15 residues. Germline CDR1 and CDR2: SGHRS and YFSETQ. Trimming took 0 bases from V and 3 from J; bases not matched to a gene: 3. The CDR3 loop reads CASSLAGQGFYEQYF. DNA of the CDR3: TGCGCCAGCAGCTTGGCGGGACAGGGGTTCTACGAGCAGTACTTC. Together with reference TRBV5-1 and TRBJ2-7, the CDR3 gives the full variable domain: KAGVTQTPRYLIKTRGQQVTLSCSPISGHRSVSWYQQTPGQGLQFLFEYFSETQRNKGNFPGRFSGRQFSNSRSEMNVSTLELGDSALYLCASSLAGQGFYEQYFGPGTRLTVT.

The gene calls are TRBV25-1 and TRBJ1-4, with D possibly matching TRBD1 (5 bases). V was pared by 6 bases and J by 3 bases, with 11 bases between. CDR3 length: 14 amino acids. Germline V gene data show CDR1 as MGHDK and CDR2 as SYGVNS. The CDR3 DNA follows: TGTGCCAGCAGAGGGACCCTATCTAATGAAAAACTGTTTTTT. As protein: CASRGTLSNEKLFF.

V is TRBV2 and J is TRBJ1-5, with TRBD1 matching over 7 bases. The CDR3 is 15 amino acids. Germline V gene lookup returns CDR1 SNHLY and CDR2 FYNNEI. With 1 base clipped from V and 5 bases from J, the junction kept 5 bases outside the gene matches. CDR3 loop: CASSEEAGGYQPQHF. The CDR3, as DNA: TGTGCCAGCAGTGAAGAAGCAGGGGGGTATCAGCCCCAGCATTTT.

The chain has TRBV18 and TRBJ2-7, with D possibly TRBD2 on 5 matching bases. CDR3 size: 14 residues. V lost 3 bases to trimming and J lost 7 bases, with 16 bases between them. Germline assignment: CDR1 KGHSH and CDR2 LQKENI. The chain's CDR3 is CASSPPAGPGEQYF. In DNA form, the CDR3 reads TGTGCCAGCTCACCGCCGGCCGGACCGGGGGAGCAGTACTTC. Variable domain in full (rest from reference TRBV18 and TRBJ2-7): NAGVMQNPRHLVRRRGQEARLRCSPMKGHSHVYWYRQLPEEGLKFMVYLQKENIIDESGMPKERFSAEFPKEGPSILRIQQVVRGDSAAYFCASSPPAGPGEQYFGPGTRLTVT.

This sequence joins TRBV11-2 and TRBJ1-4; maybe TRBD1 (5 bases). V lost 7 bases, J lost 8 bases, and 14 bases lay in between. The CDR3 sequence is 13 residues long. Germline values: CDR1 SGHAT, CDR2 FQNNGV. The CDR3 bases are TGTGCCAGCACCCGGGGGTCCGGAGAAAAACTGTTTTTT. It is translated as CASTRGSGEKLFF.

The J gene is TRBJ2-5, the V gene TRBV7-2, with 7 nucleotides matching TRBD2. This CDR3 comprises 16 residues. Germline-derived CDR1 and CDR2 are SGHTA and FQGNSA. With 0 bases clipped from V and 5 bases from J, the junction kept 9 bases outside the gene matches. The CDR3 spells CASSLAVAGAWETQYF. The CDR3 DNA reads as TGTGCCAGCAGCTTAGCGGTTGCGGGAGCCTGGGAGACCCAGTACTTC.

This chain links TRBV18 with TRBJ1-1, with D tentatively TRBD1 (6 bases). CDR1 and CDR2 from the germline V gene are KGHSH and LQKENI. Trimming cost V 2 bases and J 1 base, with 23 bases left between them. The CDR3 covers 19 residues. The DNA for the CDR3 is TGTGCCAGCTCACCATGGTTGCGGGCCAGGGGATTTCGGAACACTGAAGCTTTCTTT. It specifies CASSPWLRARGFRNTEAFF. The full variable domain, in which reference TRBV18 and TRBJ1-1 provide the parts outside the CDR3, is NAGVMQNPRHLVRRRGQEARLRCSPMKGHSHVYWYRQLPEEGLKFMVYLQKENIIDESGMPKERFSAEFPKEGPSILRIQQVVRGDSAAYFCASSPWLRARGFRNTEAFFGQGTRLTVV.

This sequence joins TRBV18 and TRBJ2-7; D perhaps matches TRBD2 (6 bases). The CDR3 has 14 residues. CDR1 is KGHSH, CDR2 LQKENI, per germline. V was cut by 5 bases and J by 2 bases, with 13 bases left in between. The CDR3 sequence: CASSGQEGPYEQYF. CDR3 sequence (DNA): TGTGCCAGCTCAGGTCAGGAGGGCCCCTACGAGCAGTACTTC. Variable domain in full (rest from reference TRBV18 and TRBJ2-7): NAGVMQNPRHLVRRRGQEARLRCSPMKGHSHVYWYRQLPEEGLKFMVYLQKENIIDESGMPKERFSAEFPKEGPSILRIQQVVRGDSAAYFCASSGQEGPYEQYFGPGTRLTVT.

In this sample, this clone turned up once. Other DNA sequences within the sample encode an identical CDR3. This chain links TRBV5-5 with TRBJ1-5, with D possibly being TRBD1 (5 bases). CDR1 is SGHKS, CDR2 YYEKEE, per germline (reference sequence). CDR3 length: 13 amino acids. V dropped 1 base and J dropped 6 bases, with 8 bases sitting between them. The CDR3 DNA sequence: TGTGCCAGCAGCTTGTCGGGGACTCAGCCCCAGCATTTT. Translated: CASSLSGTQPQHF.

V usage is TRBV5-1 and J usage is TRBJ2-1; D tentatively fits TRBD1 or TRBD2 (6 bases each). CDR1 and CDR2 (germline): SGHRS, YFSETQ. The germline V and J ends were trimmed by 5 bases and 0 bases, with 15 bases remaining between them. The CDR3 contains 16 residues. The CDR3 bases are TGCGCCAGCAGGCCGGGAGAGGGGGGCTCCTACAATGAGCAGTTCTTC. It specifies CASRPGEGGSYNEQFF.

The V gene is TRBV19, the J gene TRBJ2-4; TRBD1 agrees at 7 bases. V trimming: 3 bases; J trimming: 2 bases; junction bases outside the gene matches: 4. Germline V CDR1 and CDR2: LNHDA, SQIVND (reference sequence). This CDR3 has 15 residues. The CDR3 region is CASSIGGQPKNIQYF. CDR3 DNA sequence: TGTGCCAGTAGTATTGGGGGACAGCCCAAAAACATTCAGTACTTC.

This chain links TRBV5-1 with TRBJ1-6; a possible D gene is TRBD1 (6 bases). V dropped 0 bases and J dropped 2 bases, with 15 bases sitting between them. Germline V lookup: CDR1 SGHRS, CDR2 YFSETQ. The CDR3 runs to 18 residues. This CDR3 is CASSLVPQRDTYNSPLHF. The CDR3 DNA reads TGCGCCAGCAGCTTGGTTCCCCAAAGGGACACCTATAATTCACCCCTCCACTTT.

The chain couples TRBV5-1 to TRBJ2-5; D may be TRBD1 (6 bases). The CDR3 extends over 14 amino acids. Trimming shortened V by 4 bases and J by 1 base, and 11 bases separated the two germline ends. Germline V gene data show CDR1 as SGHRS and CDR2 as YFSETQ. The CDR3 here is CASSPTGFQETQYF. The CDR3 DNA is TGCGCCAGCAGCCCAACAGGGTTCCAAGAGACCCAGTACTTC.

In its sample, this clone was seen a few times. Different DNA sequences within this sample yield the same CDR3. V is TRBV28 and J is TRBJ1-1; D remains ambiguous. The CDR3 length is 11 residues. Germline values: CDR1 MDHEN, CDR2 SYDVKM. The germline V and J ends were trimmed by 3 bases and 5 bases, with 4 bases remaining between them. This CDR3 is CASSFRTEAFF. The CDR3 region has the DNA TGTGCCAGCAGTTTCCGGACTGAAGCTTTCTTT.

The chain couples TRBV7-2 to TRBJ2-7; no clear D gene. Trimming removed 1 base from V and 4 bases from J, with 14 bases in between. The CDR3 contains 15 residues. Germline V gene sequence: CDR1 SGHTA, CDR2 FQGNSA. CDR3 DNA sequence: TGTGCCAGCAGCTTAGAGGCCGGGTCCTTTTACGAGCAGTACTTC. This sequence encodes CASSLEAGSFYEQYF.

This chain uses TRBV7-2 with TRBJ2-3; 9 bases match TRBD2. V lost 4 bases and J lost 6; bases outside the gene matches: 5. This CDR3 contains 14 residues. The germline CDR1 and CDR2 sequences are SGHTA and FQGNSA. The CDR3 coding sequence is TGTGCCAGCAGCTCGCGGACTAGCGTTGATACGCAGTATTTT. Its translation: CASSSRTSVDTQYF.

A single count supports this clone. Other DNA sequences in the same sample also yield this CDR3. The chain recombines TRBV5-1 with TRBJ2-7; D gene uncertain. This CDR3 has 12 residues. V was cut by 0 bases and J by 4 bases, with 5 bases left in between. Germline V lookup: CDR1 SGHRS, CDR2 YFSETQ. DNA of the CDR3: TGCGCCAGCAGCTTGGGGGGTTACGAGCAGTACTTC. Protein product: CASSLGGYEQYF.

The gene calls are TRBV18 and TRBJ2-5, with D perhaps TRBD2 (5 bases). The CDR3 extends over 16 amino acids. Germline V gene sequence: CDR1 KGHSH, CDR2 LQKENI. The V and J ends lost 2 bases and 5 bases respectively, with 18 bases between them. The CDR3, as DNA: TGTGCCAGCTCACCAAATGATCCGCGGGCCCGGGAGACCCAGTACTTC. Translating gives CASSPNDPRARETQYF.

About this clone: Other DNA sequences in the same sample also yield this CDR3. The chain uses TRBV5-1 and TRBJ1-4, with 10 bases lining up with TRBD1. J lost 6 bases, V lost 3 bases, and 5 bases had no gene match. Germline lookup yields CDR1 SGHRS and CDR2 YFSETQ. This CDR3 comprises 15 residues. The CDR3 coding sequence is TGCGCCAGCAGCTCGAGTGGGACAGGGGATGAAAAACTGTTTTTT. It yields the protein CASSSSGTGDEKLFF.

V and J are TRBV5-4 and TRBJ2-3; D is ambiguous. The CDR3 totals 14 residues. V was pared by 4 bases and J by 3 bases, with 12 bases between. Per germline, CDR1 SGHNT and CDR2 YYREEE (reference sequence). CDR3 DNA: TGTGCCAGCAGCCCGGAACCTGGGACAGATACGCAGTATTTT. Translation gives CASSPEPGTDTQYF.

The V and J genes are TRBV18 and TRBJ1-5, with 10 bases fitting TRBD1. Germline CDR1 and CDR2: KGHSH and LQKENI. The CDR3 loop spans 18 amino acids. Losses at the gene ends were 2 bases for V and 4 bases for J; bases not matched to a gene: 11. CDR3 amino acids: CASSPSSGTGAQNQPQHF. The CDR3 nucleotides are TGTGCCAGCTCACCAAGTAGCGGGACAGGGGCCCAAAATCAGCCCCAGCATTTT.

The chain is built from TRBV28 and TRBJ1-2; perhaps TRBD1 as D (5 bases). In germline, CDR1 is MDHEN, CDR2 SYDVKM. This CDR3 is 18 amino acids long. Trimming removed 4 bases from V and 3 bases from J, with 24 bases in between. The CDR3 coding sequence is TGTGCCAGCAGTTCCATGGTCGTAGGGACTGGACACTACTATGGCTACACCTTC. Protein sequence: CASSSMVVGTGHYYGYTF.

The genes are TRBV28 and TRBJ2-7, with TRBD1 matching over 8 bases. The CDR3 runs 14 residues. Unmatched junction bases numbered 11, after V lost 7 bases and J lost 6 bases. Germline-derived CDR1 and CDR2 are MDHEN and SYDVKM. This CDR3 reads CASTPRDRRREQYF. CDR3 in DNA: TGTGCCAGCACCCCCCGGGACAGGAGGCGCGAGCAGTACTTC.

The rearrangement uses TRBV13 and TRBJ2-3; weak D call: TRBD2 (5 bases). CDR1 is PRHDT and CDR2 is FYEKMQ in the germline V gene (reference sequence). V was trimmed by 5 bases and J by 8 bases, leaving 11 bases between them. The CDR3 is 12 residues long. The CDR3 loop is CASSRGPGTQYF. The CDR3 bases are TGTGCCAGCAGCCGAGGGCCAGGTACGCAGTATTTT.